The rows below give T cell receptor beta chains drawn from one sample of a study of response to subunit inactivated influenza vaccine. One entry per CDR3 protein, called by TCRdb with MiXCR from the RT-PCR reads. The sample shows under 950,000 distinct CDR3 sequences, roughly 20% of them seen only once. This specimen was PBMCs from blood, taken 4 to 6 days after vaccination. The source is a man between 50 and 59 years old who received an inactivated influenza vaccine. CDR3s include the opening cysteine and the closing phenylalanine or tryptophan. A D gene is named only where the DNA matches it firmly. Size is stated for part of the rows, as once, few or many counts, or as a class when the clone is expanded.

size	D	V	J	DNA	CDR3
-	TRBD2	TRBV5-1	TRBJ2-7	TGCGCCAGCACCCCGGGGCTAGCGGAATACGAGCAGTACTTC	CASTPGLAEYEQYF
few	-	TRBV7-8	TRBJ1-3	TGTGCCAGCAGCTTAGTTACACGGAGCTCTGGAAACACCATATATTTT	CASSLVTRSSGNTIYF
few	-	TRBV7-6	TRBJ1-5	TGTGCCAGCAGCTTAGGGGGAGGGTCGGGGAGACCCCAGCATTTT	CASSLGGGSGRPQHF
few	-	TRBV25-1	TRBJ2-5	TGTGCCAGCAGTGACGGGTGGTACCAAGAGACCCAGTACTTC	CASSDGWYQETQYF
few	-	TRBV28	TRBJ2-1	TGTGCCAGCGCTATGAAGGGCCTCTACAATGAGCAGTTCTTC	CASAMKGLYNEQFF
-	-	TRBV11-1	TRBJ2-1	TGTGCCAGCAGCTATCTAGAATCCGACAATGAGCAGTTCTTC	CASSYLESDNEQFF
-	-	TRBV13	TRBJ1-6	TGTGCCAGCAGCTTAGAGACAAATAATTCACCCCTCCACTTT	CASSLETNNSPLHF
few	-	TRBV18	TRBJ2-1	TGTGCCAGCTCACCATGGTACAGCTCACAAAGCTCCTACAATGAGCAGTTCTTC	CASSPWYSSQSSYNEQFF
-	TRBD2	TRBV27	TRBJ2-4	TGTGCCAGCAGTCCAGGGACTAGCGGATCAAACATTCAGTACTTC	CASSPGTSGSNIQYF
many	-	TRBV28	TRBJ2-5	TGTGCCAGCAGTTCCGGCAACCAAGAGACCCAGTACTTC	CASSSGNQETQYF
-	-	TRBV6-1	TRBJ1-6	TGTGCCAGCAGCACCAATAGGGTGGACCTGGGGTCACCCCTCCACTTT	CASSTNRVDLGSPLHF
-	TRBD2	TRBV6-1	TRBJ2-7	TGTGCCAGCAGTGTTCTAGCGGGGGTATACGAGCAGTACTTC	CASSVLAGVYEQYF
few	TRBD1	TRBV10-3	TRBJ1-5	TGTGCCATCCTCCGGGACAGGAATCAGCCCCAGCATTTT	CAILRDRNQPQHF
-	TRBD2	TRBV11-2	TRBJ2-1	TGTGCCAGCAGCCGACCCGGGACTAGCTCTAGCTCCTACAATGAGCAGTTCTTC	CASSRPGTSSSSYNEQFF
many	TRBD2	TRBV5-1	TRBJ2-1	TGCGCCAGCAGCTTGATTTGGTCGGGAGGCGATGAGCAGTTCTTC	CASSLIWSGGDEQFF
few	-	TRBV20-1	TRBJ2-3	TGCAGTGCCGGGACCACTCGCGATACGCAGTATTTT	CSAGTTRDTQYF
few	-	TRBV15	TRBJ2-5	TGTGCCACCAGCAGAGATCGGGCTAGTTTGGAGACCCAGTACTTC	CATSRDRASLETQYF
-	-	TRBV12-3/TRBV12-4	TRBJ2-5	TGTGCCAGCAGCTCCTACAGGGAACAAGAGACCCAGTACTTC	CASSSYREQETQYF
-	TRBD2	TRBV20-1	TRBJ2-1	TGCAGTGCGGGAAGGCCTAGCGGGGCATACAATGAGCAGTTCTTC	CSAGRPSGAYNEQFF
few	TRBD2	TRBV20-1	TRBJ2-2	TGCAGTGCTAGAGGGACTAGCGGGAGGGGGAGAACCGGGGAGCTGTTTTTT	CSARGTSGRGRTGELFF
-	TRBD1	TRBV6-2/TRBV6-3	TRBJ1-6	TGTGCCAGCAGTTACCCGGGACAGGGGCAATCACCCCTCCACTTT	CASSYPGQGQSPLHF
-	TRBD2	TRBV20-1	TRBJ2-5	TGCAGTGCACTAGCGGGAGGAGGAGAGACCCAGTACTTC	CSALAGGGETQYF
-	TRBD1	TRBV6-1	TRBJ2-5	TGTGCCAGCAGGTCACAGGGGGCCGGTCAAGAGACCCAGTACTTC	CASRSQGAGQETQYF
-	TRBD2	TRBV4-3	TRBJ2-7	TGCGCCAGCAGCCGTGAGACTAGCGTCTACGAGCAGTACTTC	CASSRETSVYEQYF
few	-	TRBV28	TRBJ1-1	TGTGCCAGCAGTTTTTCGTTGGGGAGGAACACTGAAGCTTTCTTT	CASSFSLGRNTEAFF
few	TRBD2	TRBV5-1	TRBJ2-3	TGCGCCAGCAGCTTACCGGGACTAGCGCCAATTTTT	CASSLPGLAPIF
many	TRBD1	TRBV12-3/TRBV12-4	TRBJ2-2	TGTGCCAGCAGTGAGGACAGGGGAAACACCGGGGAGCTGTTTTTT	CASSEDRGNTGELFF